This T cell receptor (beta chain) came from a study of blood T cell repertoires in COVID-19. Per the original methods: The authors estimated nucleated cell counts from reference gene primer amplification. Sequencing was performed with immunoSEQ multiplex PCR; in TCRdb, only in-frame clones are kept and a portion is missing. V, J and clone size were drawn from that table, and D and trimming were deduced from the DNA. The sample includes roughly 200,000 clones, about 83% of them seen just once. In germline, CDR1 is LNHDA, CDR2 SQIVND (reference sequence). The CDR3 extends over 14 amino acids. With 0 bases removed from V and 6 bases from J, the gap between germline ends came to 9 bases.

The rearrangement uses TRBV19 and TRBJ2-1; TRBD1 is a possible D gene (5 bases). The sequence came from a woman under 30 who had recovered from COVID-19. The sequenced sample was peripheral blood. The CDR3 bases are TGTGCCAGTAGTATAGATTGGCAGGGCAATGAGCAGTTCTTC. Protein sequence: CASSIDWQGNEQFF.